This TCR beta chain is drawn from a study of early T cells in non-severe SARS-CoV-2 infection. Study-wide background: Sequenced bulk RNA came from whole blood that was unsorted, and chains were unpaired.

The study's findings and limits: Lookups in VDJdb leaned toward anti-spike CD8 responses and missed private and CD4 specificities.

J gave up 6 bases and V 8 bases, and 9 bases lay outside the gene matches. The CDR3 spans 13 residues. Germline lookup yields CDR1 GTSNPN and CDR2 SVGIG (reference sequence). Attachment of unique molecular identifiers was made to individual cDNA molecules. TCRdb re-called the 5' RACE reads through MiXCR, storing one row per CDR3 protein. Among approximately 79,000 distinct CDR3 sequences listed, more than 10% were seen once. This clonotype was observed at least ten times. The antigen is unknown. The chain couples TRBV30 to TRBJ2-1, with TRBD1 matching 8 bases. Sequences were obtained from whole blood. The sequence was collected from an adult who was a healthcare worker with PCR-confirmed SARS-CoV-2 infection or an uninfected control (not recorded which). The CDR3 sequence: CAGTGGLGNEQFF. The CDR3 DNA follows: TGTGCCGGAACAGGGGGTCTGGGCAATGAGCAGTTCTTC.